This is a list of T cell receptor beta chains from one sample in a study of shared clonotypes between healthy human individuals. Sequencing was performed with immunoSEQ multiplex PCR; in TCRdb, only in-frame clones are kept and a portion is missing. The table records 2,100,000 or so clones, almost 96% of them present only once. What was sequenced was naive CD4+ T cells sorted from blood. The receptors here all came from a man aged 18-30 years in good health. The CDR3 runs from the conserved cysteine through the conserved F or W. The listing skips clone size in some rows; elsewhere it reads once, few, many or a size class.

v_call: TRBV15
clone_size: -
cdr3_aa: CATSRKAGSYVGEQFF

v_call: TRBV6-5
clone_size: -
cdr3_aa: CASSRIAGGTDTQYF

v_call: TRBV5-1
clone_size: -
cdr3_aa: CASSLSPGNGETQYF

v_call: TRBV28
clone_size: -
cdr3_aa: CASSSETPGAFF

v_call: TRBV5-1
clone_size: -
cdr3_aa: CASSKRDRPSTDTQYF

v_call: TRBV6-5
clone_size: -
cdr3_aa: CASSSGQGSAFF

v_call: TRBV5-6
clone_size: -
cdr3_aa: CASSPGQRKMNTEAFF

v_call: TRBV4-1
clone_size: -
cdr3_aa: CASSQEGVGPTLAYEQYF

v_call: TRBV29-1
clone_size: -
cdr3_aa: CSAVKTGTGAYGYTF

v_call: TRBV9
clone_size: -
cdr3_aa: CASSVGGSRTDTQYF

v_call: TRBV2
clone_size: -
cdr3_aa: CASSEAHLAGSNVLTF

v_call: TRBV6-5
clone_size: -
cdr3_aa: CASLGDNEKLFF

v_call: TRBV6-6
clone_size: -
cdr3_aa: CAGRGARDTGELFF

v_call: TRBV7-2
clone_size: -
cdr3_aa: CASSTGLAGADTQYF

v_call: TRBV5-4
clone_size: -
cdr3_aa: CASSLEVAGGEQYF

v_call: TRBV21-1
clone_size: -
cdr3_aa: CASSKADSSYNEQFF

v_call: TRBV30
clone_size: -
cdr3_aa: CACIGAWDYGYTF

v_call: TRBV2
clone_size: -
cdr3_aa: CASSQDTSHQPQHF

v_call: TRBV6-1
clone_size: -
cdr3_aa: CASRAGTPETQYF

v_call: TRBV2
clone_size: -
cdr3_aa: CASRETGPRSEQYF

v_call: TRBV10-3
clone_size: -
cdr3_aa: CAISELGRGNTDTQYF

v_call: TRBV6-5
clone_size: -
cdr3_aa: CASRNGVGGYEQYF

v_call: TRBV10-1
clone_size: -
cdr3_aa: CASSNYKNEAFF

v_call: TRBV5-1
clone_size: -
cdr3_aa: CASSFDTGELFF

v_call: TRBV30
clone_size: -
cdr3_aa: CAWSSGQGVYGYTF

v_call: TRBV6-1
clone_size: -
cdr3_aa: CASSEGGIFYEQYF

v_call: TRBV10-3
clone_size: -
cdr3_aa: CAIGGPQETQYF

v_call: TRBV5-1
clone_size: -
cdr3_aa: CASSLLGQGVDGELFF

v_call: TRBV4-2
clone_size: -
cdr3_aa: CASSPGGLGNTIYF

v_call: TRBV9
clone_size: -
cdr3_aa: CASSGRLGPGNNEQFF

v_call: TRBV2
clone_size: -
cdr3_aa: CASSEATLAGAETQYF

v_call: TRBV30
clone_size: -
cdr3_aa: CAWSMTSGVNEQFF

v_call: TRBV28
clone_size: -
cdr3_aa: CASSFSRQGLRAFF

v_call: TRBV11-3
clone_size: -
cdr3_aa: CASSLGIVAGGQETQYF

v_call: TRBV29-1
clone_size: -
cdr3_aa: CSASQGENTEAFF

v_call: TRBV27
clone_size: -
cdr3_aa: CASRGRGGSYEQYF

v_call: TRBV18
clone_size: -
cdr3_aa: CASTPGTGHYEQYF

v_call: TRBV18
clone_size: -
cdr3_aa: CASSPGLASADTQYF

v_call: TRBV30
clone_size: few
cdr3_aa: CAWSPQGRQPQHF

v_call: TRBV28
clone_size: -
cdr3_aa: CASSFSGRSLPMNTEAFF

v_call: TRBV19
clone_size: -
cdr3_aa: CASSSGQGMADTQYF

v_call: TRBV18
clone_size: -
cdr3_aa: CASSSRAYEQYF

v_call: TRBV5-4
clone_size: -
cdr3_aa: CASSYLMTSVAGELFF

v_call: TRBV18
clone_size: -
cdr3_aa: CASSPPSGGKGDTQYF

v_call: TRBV10-3
clone_size: -
cdr3_aa: CAIRAGGPTTDTQYF

v_call: TRBV29-1
clone_size: -
cdr3_aa: CSVEAVYGYTF

v_call: TRBV27
clone_size: -
cdr3_aa: CASSSPGTSSSTGELFF

v_call: TRBV18
clone_size: -
cdr3_aa: CASSPGVTGELFF

v_call: TRBV27
clone_size: -
cdr3_aa: CASSGGPPNSPLHF

v_call: TRBV5-8
clone_size: -
cdr3_aa: CASSNRAEAFF

v_call: TRBV7-9
clone_size: -
cdr3_aa: CASSHSGNTIYF

v_call: TRBV2
clone_size: few
cdr3_aa: CASSDRGAPQSPLHF

v_call: TRBV5-4
clone_size: -
cdr3_aa: CASSLGTSSSYEQYF

v_call: TRBV30
clone_size: -
cdr3_aa: CAWSVLGTGAYEQYF

v_call: TRBV11-2
clone_size: -
cdr3_aa: CASSPREASTYGYTF

v_call: TRBV5-6
clone_size: -
cdr3_aa: CASSLRITDEQYF

v_call: TRBV5-1
clone_size: once
cdr3_aa: CASSLLQGTSTDTQYF

v_call: TRBV30
clone_size: -
cdr3_aa: CAWSSGTVGEKLFF

v_call: TRBV30
clone_size: few
cdr3_aa: CAWSLTRGLAFF

v_call: TRBV4-3
clone_size: -
cdr3_aa: CASSQGLSGANVLTF